This T cell receptor (beta chain) was retrieved from a study of regulatory T cells in long-lasting Graves disease. At the level of the study: Prior antithyroid drug treatment in newly diagnosed Graves' patients lasted under 3 months.

Study outcomes and limitations: TCR diversity in persistent Graves' patients was below that of newly diagnosed ones.

This clonotype appeared many times. Antigen unknown. Relying on iRepertoire HTBI primers and Arm-PCR of CDR3 regions, the team built TCR beta libraries. TCRdb re-derived calls from the multiplex PCR reads in MiXCR, one entry per CDR3 protein. The repertoire has approximately 210,000 distinct CDR3 sequences, 15% to 20% of them found once; the top ten carry roughly a fifth. Time point given: newly diagnosed GD, antithyroid drugs for less than 3 months. Making the TCR library involved RNA that had been extracted from PBMCs. Losses at the gene ends were 3 bases for V and 4 bases for J; bases not matched to a gene: 3. This CDR3 is built from 14 residues.

This TCR derives from a female donor with Graves disease. The sample here was peripheral blood mononuclear cells (PBMCs), taken at new diagnosis, from a patient treated with antithyroid drugs. The V and J genes are TRBV12-3 or TRBV12-4 and TRBJ2-1; 7 positions agree with TRBD1. As DNA, the CDR3 is TGTGCCAGCAGTTTGAGACAGGGTTACAATGAGCAGTTCTTC. Translation: CASSLRQGYNEQFF.